Presented here are 21 T cell receptor beta chains from one specimen sequenced in a study of blood T cell repertoires in COVID-19. Sequencing used immunoSEQ multiplex PCR; TCRdb keeps in-frame clones, though not all of them. The sample contains roughly 460,000 clones, about 90% of which appear only once. The sample consisted of peripheral blood. All receptors come from a young man with COVID-19, enrolled during active disease.

This clone showed up just a few times. The V call is TRBV9, the J call TRBJ2-7; TRBD1 is a possible D gene (6 bases). V was cut by 1 base and J by 6 bases, with 14 bases left in between. CDR3 length: 14 residues. Germline CDR1 and CDR2: SGDLS and YYNGEE. CDR3 bases: TGTGCCAGCAGCGTAACCTCCGGGACATCCGAGCAGTACTTC. It translates to CASSVTSGTSEQYF. Looking up the rest from reference TRBV9 and TRBJ2-7 gives the full variable domain: DSGVTQTPKHLITATGQRVTLRCSPRSGDLSVYWYQQSLDQGLQFLIQYYNGEERAKGNILERFSAQQFPDLHSELNLSSLELGDSALYFCASSVTSGTSEQYFGPGTRLTVT.

With respect to this clone: The same CDR3 is also encoded by other DNA sequences in this sample. The chain links TRBV19 to TRBJ2-2; 7 bases agree with TRBD2. Germline trimming cut 3 bases from V and 5 bases from J; bases unmatched to any gene: 3. The CDR3 totals 14 residues. Germline CDR1 is LNHDA and CDR2 is SQIVND (reference sequence). CDR3 DNA sequence: TGTGCCAGTAGTATCGGAGCGGGGACCGGGGAGCTGTTTTTT. Encoded protein: CASSIGAGTGELFF. The full variable domain, its missing parts supplied by reference TRBV19 and TRBJ2-2, is DGGITQSPKYLFRKEGQNVTLSCEQNLNHDAMYWYRQDPGQGLRLIYYSQIVNDFQKGDIAEGYSVSREKKESFPLTVTSAQKNPTAFYLCASSIGAGTGELFFGEGSRLTVL.

This chain connects TRBV24-1 to TRBJ1-1; TRBD1 might be the D (6 bases). The germline V and J ends were trimmed by 4 bases and 7 bases, with 9 bases remaining between them. Germline V CDR1 and CDR2: KGHDR, SFDVKD. The CDR3 runs 12 residues. The chain's CDR3 is CATSEIQGEAFF. DNA for the CDR3: TGTGCCACCAGTGAGATACAGGGTGAAGCTTTCTTT.

The J gene is TRBJ2-5, the V gene TRBV3-1 (or the pseudogene TRBV3-2), with TRBD2 matching 12 bases. The CDR3 is made up of 14 amino acids. Germline V gene lookup returns CDR1 LGHDT and CDR2 YNNKEL (reference sequence). The V and J ends lost 3 bases and 9 bases, in that order; junction bases with no gene match: 5. Here the CDR3 reads CASSQPLAGGPQYF. For the CDR3, the DNA is TGTGCCAGCAGCCAGCCCCTAGCGGGAGGGCCCCAGTACTTC.

The J gene is TRBJ1-1, the V gene TRBV2; unclear D gene. CDR1 and CDR2 from the germline V gene are SNHLY and FYNNEI. CDR3 length: 11 amino acids. Trimming left V 5 bases short and J 13 bases short, with 14 bases between. CDR3 region: CASSNLGHGFF. In DNA, the CDR3 is TGTGCCAGCAGTAACCTAGGTCATGGTTTCTTT.

This clone occurred once. The chain carries TRBV5-1 and TRBJ2-3; unclear D gene. CDR3 length equals 13 residues. Per the germline V gene, CDR1 is SGHRS and CDR2 is YFSETQ. V was cut by 3 bases and J by 6 bases, with 11 bases left in between. The CDR3 here is CASSSSNADTQYF. In DNA, the CDR3 is TGCGCCAGCAGCTCATCTAACGCGGATACGCAGTATTTT.

This rearrangement joins TRBV18 to TRBJ2-7; 8 bases agree with TRBD1. Losses at the gene ends were 4 bases for V and 4 bases for J; bases not matched to a gene: 9. Germline V gene sequence: CDR1 KGHSH, CDR2 LQKENI. The CDR3 runs 15 residues. The CDR3 sequence is CASSLGTGGRYEQYF. DNA of the CDR3: TGTGCCAGCTCACTCGGGACAGGTGGACGGTACGAGCAGTACTTC.

V gene TRBV12-3 or TRBV12-4 combines with J gene TRBJ1-2; D possibly corresponds to TRBD1 (5 bases). The germline V and J ends were trimmed by 1 base and 6 bases, with 9 bases remaining between them. The CDR3 has 13 amino acids. CDR3 in DNA: TGTGCCAGCAGTTTAGTACAGGATCATGGCTACACCTTC. Translating gives CASSLVQDHGYTF.

V and J are TRBV27 and TRBJ2-2, with 7 bases matching TRBD1. The V and J ends lost 5 bases and 5 bases, in that order; junction bases with no gene match: 5. This CDR3 has 14 residues. Germline V gives CDR1 MNHEY, CDR2 SMNVEV (reference sequence). The CDR3 sequence: CASSIGTATGELFF. CDR3 nucleotide sequence: TGTGCCAGCAGTATCGGGACAGCGACCGGGGAGCTGTTTTTT.

This rearrangement joins TRBV7-2 to TRBJ2-3; 9 bases match TRBD2. The CDR3 runs 18 residues. CDR1 is SGHTA, CDR2 FQGNSA, per germline. V gave up 4 bases and J gave up 0 bases; unmatched junction bases: 11. The CDR3 nucleotides are TGTGCCAGCAGCTCATCAGCGGGAGGTCTCTCTAGCACAGATACGCAGTATTTT. It translates to CASSSSAGGLSSTDTQYF.

The V and J genes are TRBV10-2 and TRBJ2-6; weak D call: TRBD1 (6 bases). Germline V lookup: CDR1 WSHSY, CDR2 SAAADI. V lost 7 bases to trimming and J lost 0 bases, with 10 bases between them. The CDR3 extends over 15 amino acids. The CDR3: CASNQGSSGANVLTF. The CDR3, as DNA: TGCGCCAGCAATCAGGGGTCCTCTGGGGCCAACGTCCTGACTTTC.

This chain links TRBV12-3 or TRBV12-4 with TRBJ2-3; TRBD1 matches 7 bases. The CDR3 length is 13 residues. V was clipped by 7 bases and J by 3 bases; unmatched bases: 4. The CDR3 here is CASMAGGTDTQYF. The CDR3 DNA sequence: TGTGCCAGCATGGCAGGGGGAACAGATACGCAGTATTTT.

This clone has only one observation. The chain recombines TRBV6-5 with TRBJ2-3, with no clear D. CDR1 MNHEY and CDR2 SVGAGI come from the germline V gene. The CDR3 spans 16 residues. V was cut by 4 bases and J by 6 bases, with 20 bases left in between. DNA for the CDR3: TGTGCCAGCAGTTCCATTGGAAGCGCTCCTCGGGATACGCAGTATTTT. It specifies CASSSIGSAPRDTQYF.

The rearrangement uses TRBV21-1 and TRBJ2-5; the D segment call TRBD2 is taken from the table without a DNA check. TRBV21-1 is a listed pseudogene. The CDR3 sequence is 17 residues long. DNA for the CDR3: TGTGCCAGCAGCAAAGGGGATAGCGGGGGGCGAGAAGAGACCCAGTACTTC. Translation gives CASSKGDSGGREETQYF.

On this clone: Other DNA sequences in the sample encode the same CDR3. This chain uses TRBV12-3 or TRBV12-4 with TRBJ1-2; no clear D. Trimming stripped 5 bases from V and 4 bases from J, with 8 bases between. The CDR3 is made up of 12 amino acids. CDR3 coding DNA: TGTGCCAGCAGTCGCACAGTCTATGGCTACACCTTC. Translating gives CASSRTVYGYTF.

This chain joins TRBV12-5 and TRBJ2-3, with TRBD1 matching 7 bases. With 6 bases clipped from V and 1 base from J, the junction kept 7 bases outside the gene matches. Looked up from germline, CDR1 is LGHNT and CDR2 is FRNRAP. The CDR3 loop spans 15 amino acids. For the CDR3, the DNA is TGTGCTAGTGGCCCACAGGGGTACGGCACAGATACGCAGTATTTT. It encodes CASGPQGYGTDTQYF.

This clone appeared a single time. The V call is TRBV5-4, the J call TRBJ1-1; D call uncertain. CDR3 length: 14 amino acids. Trimming stripped 4 bases from V and 6 bases from J, with 16 bases between. Germline loops: CDR1 SGHNT, CDR2 YYREEE (reference sequence). The DNA for the CDR3 is TGTGCCAGCAGCCCGCGGAACTACCTAGCTGAAGCTTTCTTT. Protein product: CASSPRNYLAEAFF. The variable domain in full, with the rest retrieved from reference TRBV5-4 and TRBJ1-1, is ETGVTQSPTHLIKTRGQQVTLRCSSQSGHNTVSWYQQALGQGPQFIFQYYREEENGRGNFPPRFSGLQFPNYSSELNVNALELDDSALYLCASSPRNYLAEAFFGQGTRLTVV.

The V and J genes are TRBV5-1 and TRBJ1-2; tentatively, D is TRBD1 (6 bases). CDR1 and CDR2 (germline): SGHRS, YFSETQ. The CDR3 has 16 residues. Trimming pared 3 bases from V and 4 bases from J, leaving 19 bases between. In nucleotides, the CDR3 is TGCGCCAGCAGCTCTACCGTTACAGGGTTGGGCTATGGCTACACCTTC. This gives the protein CASSSTVTGLGYGYTF.

The rearrangement uses TRBV18 and TRBJ2-7, with TRBD2 as a possible D gene (5 bases). This CDR3 is 15 amino acids long. Looked up from germline, CDR1 is KGHSH and CDR2 is LQKENI. V dropped 5 bases and J dropped 4 bases, with 18 bases sitting between them. CDR3 coding DNA: TGTGCCAGCTCAGCCGGAGAAACGAGCGGATACGAGCAGTACTTC. As protein: CASSAGETSGYEQYF. Drawing the rest from reference TRBV18 and TRBJ2-7, the complete variable domain is NAGVMQNPRHLVRRRGQEARLRCSPMKGHSHVYWYRQLPEEGLKFMVYLQKENIIDESGMPKERFSAEFPKEGPSILRIQQVVRGDSAAYFCASSAGETSGYEQYFGPGTRLTVT.

The V and J genes are TRBV14 and TRBJ1-6, with D tentatively TRBD1 (6 bases). The CDR3 loop spans 14 amino acids. Germline V gene lookup returns CDR1 SGHDN and CDR2 FVKESK. Between the trimmed V and J ends, which lost 0 bases and 8 bases, there was a span of 8 bases. The CDR3 bases are TGTGCCAGCAGCCAAGACTGGACAGATTCACCCCTCCACTTT. It codes for CASSQDWTDSPLHF.

The gene calls are TRBV6-5 and TRBJ2-7, with D possibly being TRBD1 (7 bases). Germline CDR1 is MNHEY and CDR2 is SVGAGI. Trimming left V 10 bases short and J 0 bases short, with 16 bases between. CDR3 length: 14 amino acids. The CDR3 sequence is CATTGVGGSYEQYF. The CDR3 bases are TGTGCCACCACAGGGGTGGGGGGCTCCTACGAGCAGTACTTC.